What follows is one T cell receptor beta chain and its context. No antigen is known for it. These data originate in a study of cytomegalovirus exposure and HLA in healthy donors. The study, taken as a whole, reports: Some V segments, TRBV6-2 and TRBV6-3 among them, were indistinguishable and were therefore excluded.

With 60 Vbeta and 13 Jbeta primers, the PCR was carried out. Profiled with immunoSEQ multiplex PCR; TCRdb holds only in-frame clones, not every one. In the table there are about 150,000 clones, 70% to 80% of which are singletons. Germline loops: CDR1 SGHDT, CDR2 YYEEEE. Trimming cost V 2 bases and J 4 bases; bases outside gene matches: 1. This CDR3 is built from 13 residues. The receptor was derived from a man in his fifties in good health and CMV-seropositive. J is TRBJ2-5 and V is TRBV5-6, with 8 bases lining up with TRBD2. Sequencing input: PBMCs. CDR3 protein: CASSLAGAETQYF. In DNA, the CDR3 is TGTGCCAGCAGCTTAGCGGGAGCAGAGACCCAGTACTTC.